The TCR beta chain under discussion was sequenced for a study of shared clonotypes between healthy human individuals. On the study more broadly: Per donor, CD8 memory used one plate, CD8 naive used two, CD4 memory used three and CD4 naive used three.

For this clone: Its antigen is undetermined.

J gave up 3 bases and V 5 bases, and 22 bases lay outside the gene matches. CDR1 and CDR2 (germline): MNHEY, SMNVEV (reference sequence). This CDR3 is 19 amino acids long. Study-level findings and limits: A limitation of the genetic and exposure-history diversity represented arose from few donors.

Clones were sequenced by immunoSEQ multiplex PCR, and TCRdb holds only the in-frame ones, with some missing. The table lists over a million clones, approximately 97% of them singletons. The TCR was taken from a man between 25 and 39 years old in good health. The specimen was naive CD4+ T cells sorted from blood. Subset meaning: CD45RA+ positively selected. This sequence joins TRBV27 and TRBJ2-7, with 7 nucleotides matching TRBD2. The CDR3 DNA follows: TGTGCCAGCAGTCCCCGGTTTAGCGGGCCGGGATTGGGGATCTACGAGCAGTACTTC. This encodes CASSPRFSGPGLGIYEQYF.